This note documents a single T cell receptor (beta chain) sequence. CDR3 length: 14 residues. Germline CDR1 and CDR2: SGHTA and FQGNSA. With V trimmed by 6 bases and J by 2 bases, 6 bases remained unmatched. The second PCR ran roughly 6 to 11 cycles with a sample-barcoded 5' primer and J-beta primers. MiXCR was run by TCRdb on the 5' RACE reads, yielding one entry per CDR3 protein. The sample has over 1,300,000 distinct CDR3 sequences, approximately 63% seen once. This sample was included in a study of blood T cells in healthy people across ages. Study-level information: Roughly one uniquely barcoded beta molecule per two T cells was captured.

The sample consisted of blood. This sequence joins TRBV7-2 and TRBJ2-7; 8 nucleotides agree with TRBD2. This clonotype was sampled from a man younger than 30 in good health. As DNA, the CDR3 is TGTGCCAGCAGATTCACGGGGGGGCCCTACGAGCAGTACTTC. Amino acid sequence: CASRFTGGPYEQYF.